A selection of T cell receptor beta chains follows, all from one sample in a study of OX40 agonist ivuxolimab in advanced cancers. Only in-frame clones appear in the TCRdb table, and some are missing; sequencing was by immunoSEQ multiplex PCR. Here the sample spans 80,000 or so clones, under 90% being singletons. The sequenced sample was CD4+ or CD8+ T cells sorted from blood, obtained in a trial of the OX40 agonist ivuxolimab. Source of these receptors: an adult with an advanced solid tumor such as melanoma, head and neck, liver or kidney cancer. Both conserved end residues are part of each CDR3. D genes are given only for firm matches. Expanded clones get a size class; other rows say once, few or many, or leave the size out.

-	16	TRBV5-3	TRBJ1-1	-	TGTGCCAGAAGCTTTCCCCCGGGACACTTGAACACTGAAGCTTTCTTT	CARSFPPGHLNTEAFF
-	14	TRBV5-3	TRBJ2-3	TRBD2	TGTGCCAGCCTAGCGGGGAGTGGGGCAGATACGCAGTATTTT	CASLAGSGADTQYF
few	16	TRBV5-1	TRBJ1-2	TRBD1	TGCGCCAGCAGCTTATGGGACAGCATGTCTTTTTATGGCTACACCTTC	CASSLWDSMSFYGYTF
once	13	TRBV29-1	TRBJ2-5	-	TGCAGCGTTGAAGATAGGGGAGGAGAGACCCAGTACTTC	CSVEDRGGETQYF
-	13	TRBV18	TRBJ2-3	-	TGTGCCAGCTCACCTTCGAGCACAGATACGCAGTATTTT	CASSPSSTDTQYF
few	12	TRBV6-6	TRBJ1-1	TRBD1	TGTGCCAGCACCGGGACAGGGACTGAAGCTTTCTTT	CASTGTGTEAFF
-	14	TRBV7-2	TRBJ2-5	-	TGTGCCAGCAGCAGCAGACAGGTTCGAGAGACCCAGTACTTC	CASSSRQVRETQYF
-	15	TRBV11-2	TRBJ1-1	-	TGTGCCAGCAGCTTAGGGGGCGCCGGGAACACTGAAGCTTTCTTT	CASSLGGAGNTEAFF
-	13	TRBV29-1	TRBJ2-5	TRBD2	TGCAGCGTTGGGCGGGGGGCAGGAGAGACCCAGTACTTC	CSVGRGAGETQYF
-	14	TRBV4-1	TRBJ1-5	-	TGCGCCAGCAGCCTCGACAGTAGCAATCAGCCCCAGCATTTT	CASSLDSSNQPQHF
-	15	TRBV6-5	TRBJ2-7	-	TGTGCCAGCAGTAGACAGATACTTGGGGCCTACGAGCAGTACTTC	CASSRQILGAYEQYF
-	16	TRBV14	TRBJ1-3	TRBD1	TGTGCCAGCAGCCGACAGGGGATCGGGTCTGGAAACACCATATATTTT	CASSRQGIGSGNTIYF